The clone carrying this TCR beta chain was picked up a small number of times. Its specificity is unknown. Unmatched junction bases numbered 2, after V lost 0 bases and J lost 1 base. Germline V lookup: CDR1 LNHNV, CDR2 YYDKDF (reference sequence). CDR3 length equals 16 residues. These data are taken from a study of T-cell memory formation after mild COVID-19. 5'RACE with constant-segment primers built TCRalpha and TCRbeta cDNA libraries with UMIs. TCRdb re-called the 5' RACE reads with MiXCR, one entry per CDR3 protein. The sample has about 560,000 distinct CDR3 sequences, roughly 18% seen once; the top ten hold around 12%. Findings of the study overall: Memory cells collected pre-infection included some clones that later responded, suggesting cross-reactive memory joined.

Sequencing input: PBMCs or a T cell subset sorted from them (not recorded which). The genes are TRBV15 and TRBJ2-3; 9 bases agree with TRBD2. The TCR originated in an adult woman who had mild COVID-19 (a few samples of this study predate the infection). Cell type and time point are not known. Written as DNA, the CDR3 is TGTGCCACCAGCAGAGAGAAGCGGGGGGGCACAGATACGCAGTATTTT. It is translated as CATSREKRGGTDTQYF.